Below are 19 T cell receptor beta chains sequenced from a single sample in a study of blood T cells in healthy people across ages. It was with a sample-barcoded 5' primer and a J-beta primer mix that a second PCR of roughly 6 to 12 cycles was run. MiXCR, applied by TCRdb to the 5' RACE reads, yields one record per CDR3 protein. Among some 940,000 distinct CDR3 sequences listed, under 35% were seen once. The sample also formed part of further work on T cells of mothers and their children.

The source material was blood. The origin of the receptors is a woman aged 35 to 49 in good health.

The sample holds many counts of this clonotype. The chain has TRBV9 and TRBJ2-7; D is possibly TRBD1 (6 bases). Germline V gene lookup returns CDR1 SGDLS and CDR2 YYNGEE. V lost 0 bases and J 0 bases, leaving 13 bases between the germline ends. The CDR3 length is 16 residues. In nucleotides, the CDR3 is TGTGCCAGCAGCGTAGCTGAGGGGGTCCCCTCCTACGAGCAGTACTTC. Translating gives CASSVAEGVPSYEQYF. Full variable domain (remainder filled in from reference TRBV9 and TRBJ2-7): DSGVTQTPKHLITATGQRVTLRCSPRSGDLSVYWYQQSLDQGLQFLIQYYNGEERAKGNILERFSAQQFPDLHSELNLSSLELGDSALYFCASSVAEGVPSYEQYFGPGTRLTVT.

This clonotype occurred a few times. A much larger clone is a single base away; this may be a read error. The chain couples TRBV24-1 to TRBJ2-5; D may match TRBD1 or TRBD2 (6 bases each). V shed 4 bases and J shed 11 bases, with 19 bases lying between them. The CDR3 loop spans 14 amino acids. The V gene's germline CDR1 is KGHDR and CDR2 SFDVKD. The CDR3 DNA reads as TGTGCCACCAGTGACCTAAGACAGGTCCGGGGGCAGTACTTC. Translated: CATSDLRQVRGQYF.

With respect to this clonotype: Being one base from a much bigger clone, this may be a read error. The CDR3 protein is CACSFPSGANVLTF. CDR3 in DNA: TGTGCCTGCAGCTTCCCCTCTGGGGCCAACGTCCTGACTTTC. The chain combines TRBV7-2 with TRBJ2-6; no definite D call. There are 14 residues in the CDR3. Germline V gene sequence: CDR1 SGHTA, CDR2 FQGNSA.

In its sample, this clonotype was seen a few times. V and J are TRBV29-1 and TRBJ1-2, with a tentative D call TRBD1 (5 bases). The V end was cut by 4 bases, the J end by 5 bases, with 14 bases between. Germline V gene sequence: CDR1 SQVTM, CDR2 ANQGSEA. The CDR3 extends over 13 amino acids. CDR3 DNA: TGCAGCGTTGCGGGAGGGGCGGGGTATGGCTACACCTTC. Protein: CSVAGGAGYGYTF.

This CDR3 is CASSNPGRRYGYTF. CDR3 sequence (DNA): TGTGCCAGCAGCAACCCTGGACGACGATATGGCTACACCTTC. The V gene is TRBV12-3 or TRBV12-4, the J gene TRBJ1-2; D not certain. The CDR3 runs to 14 residues. V lost 6 bases to trimming and J lost 5 bases, with 16 bases between them.

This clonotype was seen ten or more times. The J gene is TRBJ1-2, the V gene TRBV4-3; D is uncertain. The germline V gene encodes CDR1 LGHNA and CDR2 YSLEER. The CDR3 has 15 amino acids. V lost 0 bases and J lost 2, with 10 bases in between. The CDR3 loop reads CASSQEVMGNYGYTF. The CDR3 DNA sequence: TGCGCCAGCAGCCAAGAAGTAATGGGGAACTATGGCTACACCTTC.

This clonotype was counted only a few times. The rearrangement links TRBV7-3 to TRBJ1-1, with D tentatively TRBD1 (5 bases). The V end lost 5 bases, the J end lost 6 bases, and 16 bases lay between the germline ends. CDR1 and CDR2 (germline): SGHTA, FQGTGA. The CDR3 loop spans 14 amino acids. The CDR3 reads CASSESGGSAEAFF. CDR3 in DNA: TGTGCCAGCAGCGAGAGTGGGGGTTCGGCTGAAGCTTTCTTT.

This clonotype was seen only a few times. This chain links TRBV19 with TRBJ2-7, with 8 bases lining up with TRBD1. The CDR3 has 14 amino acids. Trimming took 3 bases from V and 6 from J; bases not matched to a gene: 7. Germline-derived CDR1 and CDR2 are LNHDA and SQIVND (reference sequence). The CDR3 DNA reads TGTGCCAGTAGTATTTCAGGGGGCGGCGGCGAGCAGTACTTC. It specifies CASSISGGGGEQYF. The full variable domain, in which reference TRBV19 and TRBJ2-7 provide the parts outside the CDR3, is DGGITQSPKYLFRKEGQNVTLSCEQNLNHDAMYWYRQDPGQGLRLIYYSQIVNDFQKGDIAEGYSVSREKKESFPLTVTSAQKNPTAFYLCASSISGGGGEQYFGPGTRLTVT.

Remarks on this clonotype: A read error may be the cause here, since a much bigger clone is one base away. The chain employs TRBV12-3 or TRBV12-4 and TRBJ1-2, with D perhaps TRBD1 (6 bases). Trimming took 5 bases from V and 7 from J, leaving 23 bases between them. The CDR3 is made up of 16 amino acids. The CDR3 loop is CASSPLEGGGGLGYTF. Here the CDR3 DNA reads TGTGCCAGCAGTCCCTTGGAGGGGGGAGGCGGGCTTGGCTACACCTTC.

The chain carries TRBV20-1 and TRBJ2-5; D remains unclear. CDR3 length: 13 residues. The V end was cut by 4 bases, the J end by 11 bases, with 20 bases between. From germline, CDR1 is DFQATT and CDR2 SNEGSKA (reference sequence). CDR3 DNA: TGCAGTGCTAAGCCGTTGGCTGCGGTAGTGCAGTACTTC. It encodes CSAKPLAAVVQYF.

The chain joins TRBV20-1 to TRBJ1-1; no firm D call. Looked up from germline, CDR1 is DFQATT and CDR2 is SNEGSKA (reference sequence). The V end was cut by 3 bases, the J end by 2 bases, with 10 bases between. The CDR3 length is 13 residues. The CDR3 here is CSASSAANTEAFF. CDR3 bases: TGCAGTGCTAGTTCTGCAGCTAACACTGAAGCTTTCTTT.

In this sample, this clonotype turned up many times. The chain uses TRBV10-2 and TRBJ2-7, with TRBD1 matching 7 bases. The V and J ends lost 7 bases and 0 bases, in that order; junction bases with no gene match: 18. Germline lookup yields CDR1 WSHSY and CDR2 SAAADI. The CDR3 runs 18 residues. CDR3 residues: CASNQLGQWGSSSYEQYF. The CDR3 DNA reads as TGCGCCAGCAATCAATTGGGACAGTGGGGGTCCTCCTCCTACGAGCAGTACTTC.

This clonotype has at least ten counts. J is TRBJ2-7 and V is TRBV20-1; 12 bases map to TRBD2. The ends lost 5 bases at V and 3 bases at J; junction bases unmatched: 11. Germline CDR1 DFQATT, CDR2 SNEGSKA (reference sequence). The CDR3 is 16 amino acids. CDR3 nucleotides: TGCAGTGCTCCCGATGTACCGGGACTAGCGGGCTACGAGCAGTACTTC. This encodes CSAPDVPGLAGYEQYF.

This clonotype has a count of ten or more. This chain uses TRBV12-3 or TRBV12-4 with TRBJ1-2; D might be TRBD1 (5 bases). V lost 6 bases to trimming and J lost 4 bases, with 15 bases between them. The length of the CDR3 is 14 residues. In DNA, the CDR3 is TGTGCCAGCAGCCCCGGGACGGGGATCTATGGCTACACCTTC. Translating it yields CASSPGTGIYGYTF.

CDR3 region: CASSSPRGGSSYNEQFF. The CDR3 DNA is TGTGCCAGCAGTTCCCCGCGCGGGGGGTCGTCCTACAATGAGCAGTTCTTC. The chain couples TRBV6-5 to TRBJ2-1; 8 bases are a match to TRBD2. The CDR3 loop spans 17 amino acids. Germline-derived CDR1 and CDR2 are MNHEY and SVGAGI. Germline trimming cut 4 bases from V and 1 base from J; bases unmatched to any gene: 9.

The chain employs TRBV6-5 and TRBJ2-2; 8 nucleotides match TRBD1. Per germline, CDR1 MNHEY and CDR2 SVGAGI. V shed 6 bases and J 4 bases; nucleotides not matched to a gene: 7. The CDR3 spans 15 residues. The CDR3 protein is CASRKGQGGTGELFF. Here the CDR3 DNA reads TGTGCCAGCAGAAAAGGACAGGGTGGCACCGGGGAGCTGTTTTTT.

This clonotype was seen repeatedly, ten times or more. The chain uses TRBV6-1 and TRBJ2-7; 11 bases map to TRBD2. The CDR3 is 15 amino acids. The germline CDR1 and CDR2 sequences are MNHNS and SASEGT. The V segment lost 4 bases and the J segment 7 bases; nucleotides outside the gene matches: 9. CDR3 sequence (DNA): TGTGCCAGCAGTGGCGATAGCGGGGGGGCACGTGAGCAGTACTTC. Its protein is CASSGDSGGAREQYF.

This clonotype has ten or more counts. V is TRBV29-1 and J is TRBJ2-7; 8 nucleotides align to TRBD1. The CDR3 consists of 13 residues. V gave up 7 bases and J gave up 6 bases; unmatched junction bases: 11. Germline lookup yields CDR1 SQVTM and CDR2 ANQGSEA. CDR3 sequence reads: CSAARTGTAEQYF. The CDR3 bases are TGCAGCGCGGCCCGGACAGGGACGGCCGAGCAGTACTTC.

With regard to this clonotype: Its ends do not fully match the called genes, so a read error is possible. Here the CDR3 reads CASSWTSGRNNERFF. The CDR3 DNA reads as TGCGCCAGCAGTTGGACTAGCGGGAGAAACAATGAGCGGTTCTTC. The gene calls are TRBV4-3 and TRBJ2-1; 13 bases fit TRBD2. Germline V CDR1 and CDR2: LGHNA, YSLEER. The CDR3 extends over 15 amino acids.